This TCR beta chain was sequenced in a study of blood T cell repertoires in COVID-19. Background on the study: The study drew acute and convalescent COVID-19 samples from the United States, Italy and Spain. The cDNA or gDNA used as material had been derived from T cells, B-cell-depleted T cells, or PBMCs.

Original analysis: Amplification of reference gene primers was used by the study to estimate nucleated cell counts. The repertoire was sequenced with immunoSEQ multiplex PCR; TCRdb's copy has only in-frame clones and lacks some. From that table come the V and J calls and clone size; the DNA was used to work out D and trimming. The profile shows over 15,000 clones, about nine tenths of them singletons. Only one count was recorded for this clone. The receptor was isolated from a human donor in a cohort sampled during active COVID-19. The specimen sequenced was peripheral blood.

The CDR3: CASSSGQGYEQYF. The CDR3 DNA reads TGTGCCAGCAGCTCGGGACAGGGCTACGAGCAGTACTTC. The chain couples TRBV2 to TRBJ2-7, with 9 bases identical to TRBD1. The V gene's germline CDR1 is SNHLY and CDR2 FYNNEI. Unmatched junction bases numbered 3, after V lost 6 bases and J lost 3 bases. CDR3 length: 13 residues.